This TCR beta chain was retrieved from a study of T cells in Graves' hyperthyroidism and ophthalmopathy (dated by TCRdb to the late 2010s). Regarding the study in general: Peripheral blood was sampled at the time of initial diagnosis, prior to any treatment. Prospective prediction of ophthalmopathy was tested in an independent validation cohort of some 19 hyperthyroidism patients and around 16 patients who later progressed to ophthalmopathy. The study also compared thyroid tissue and blood T-cell repertoires from five or six Graves' hyperthyroidism patients. For training and testing, the approximately 92 patients in the discovery cohort were randomly divided in a 7:3 ratio. To identify TCR V-J signatures that set the groups apart, the researchers used a discovery cohort of more than 95 patients, made up of 43 with Graves' ophthalmopathy and 57 with stable Graves' hyperthyroidism. The paper reports TCR Vbeta CDR3 sequencing of 130 to 150 peripheral blood samples: over 40 ophthalmopathy, over 70 hyperthyroidism and some 17 progressor patients. After blood sampling, hyperthyroidism patients were treated with methimazole at a starting dose of 30 mg daily, and ophthalmopathy patients were treated with high-dose intravenous methylprednisolone. Results and caveats for the whole study, not just this receptor: A model built on a 13 V-J signature distinguished ophthalmopathy from stable hyperthyroidism, reaching around 87% sensitivity and around 82% specificity in cross-validation and 80%/75% in testing. Most expanded thyroid clonotypes (frequency above 0.001) were also detected in blood, a finding suggesting that blood repertoires may reflect thyroid immune responses. During validation, the model predicted progression to ophthalmopathy a median of roughly six months ahead of onset, with around 71% sensitivity and about 75% specificity. No statistical method was used to set the sample size in advance, and investigators knew the group allocation.

Amplification of TCR beta CDR3 regions was carried out from RNA transcripts. The first round of RT-PCR for the TCR CDR3 was performed with the HTBI primer set and the Qiagen OneStep RT-PCR kit. Libraries were constructed in a second round of multiplex PCR, after which size selection and purification were carried out. The libraries were sequenced on an Illumina HiSeq2000 using paired-end 100 bp reads. The original methods were these. SOAPnuke was used to process the raw data, removing reads that contained adapters or uncalled bases, had a mean Phred below 15, or lacked an exact match to the constant primer or identifier. COPE v1.2.5 was used to merge high-quality paired reads, and clonotypes were defined as unique nucleotide sequences. MiTCR v1.1 was used to align the clonotypes against IMGT TRBV, TRBD and TRBJ reference segments. Analysis was restricted to V-J combinations with a frequency above 0.0001, which covered about 99% of repertoires. A TCS score was defined as the ratio of F50 (clonal expansion) to E x V (chaos), with BLOSUM62-based TCRdist applied between CDR3 peptides within each V-J. Welch's t-statistics and random forest reduced fewer than 600 V-J features to 13, which were used in a naive Bayes classifier (R e1071). TCRdb passed the public sequencing reads through fastp at Q25 and MiXCR, retaining productive beta sequences. Each CDR3 protein appears once, grouped with its most common genes and DNA. TCRdb's processing, not the study's, gives the V and J calls here. In all, the sample holds nearly 600,000 distinct CDR3 sequences, and about 14% of those were seen once. The leading ten clones occupy less than 6% of the sample.

The CDR3 spans 15 residues, from the cysteine through the phenylalanine. The sequence is cut down to CDR3 DNA, 45 bases in frame from base 1. CDR1 and CDR2 are read off the germline V gene (reference sequence) as MNHEY and SMNVEV. Trimming costs V 0 bases and J 5 bases, and their ends lie 12 bases apart. This clonotype has only a few counts. The antigen it recognizes is unknown. Base qualities are not at hand, and no much larger clone is one base apart. Hyperthyroidism patients were aged 18 to 65 years and newly diagnosed, with disease duration of less than 2 months. The study excluded patients with uncontrolled infections, other autoimmune diseases, pregnancy or lactation. Clinical symptoms, serum thyroxine and TRAb, thyroid ultrasound, and orbital computed tomography formed the basis for the diagnoses. Blood from progressor patients was drawn when they were first diagnosed with hyperthyroidism, before any ophthalmopathy symptoms appeared. PBMCs were isolated from more than 9 ml of fresh peripheral blood by Ficoll-Paque density gradient centrifugation. Patients classed as progressors first received a Graves' hyperthyroidism diagnosis and then went on to develop ophthalmopathy during follow-up. Trizol reagent was used to extract total RNA, and RNA quality was then checked on an Agilent 2100 Bioanalyzer.

This sequence was found in a woman aged 25 to 39 with Graves' hyperthyroidism that later progressed to Graves' ophthalmopathy. Here the chain combines TRBV27 and TRBJ2-3; the D gene is tentatively TRBD1 or TRBD2, each matching 5 bases. Input material: blood. The CDR3 has the sequence CASSLSGVIIDTQYF. The DNA sequence follows: TGTGCCAGCAGTTTATCGGGGGTCATCATAGATACGCAGTATTTT.